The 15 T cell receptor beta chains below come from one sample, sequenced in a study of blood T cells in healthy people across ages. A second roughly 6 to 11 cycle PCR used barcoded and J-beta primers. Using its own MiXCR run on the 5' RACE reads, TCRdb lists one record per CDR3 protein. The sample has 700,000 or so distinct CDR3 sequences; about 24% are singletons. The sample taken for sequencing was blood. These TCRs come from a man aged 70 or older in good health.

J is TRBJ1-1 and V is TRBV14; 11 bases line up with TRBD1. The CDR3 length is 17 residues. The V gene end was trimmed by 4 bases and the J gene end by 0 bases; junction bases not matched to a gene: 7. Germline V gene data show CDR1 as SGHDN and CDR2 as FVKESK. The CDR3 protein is CASSRAGTGGMNTEAFF. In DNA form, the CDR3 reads TGTGCCAGCAGCCGTGCCGGGACAGGGGGGATGAACACTGAAGCTTTCTTT.

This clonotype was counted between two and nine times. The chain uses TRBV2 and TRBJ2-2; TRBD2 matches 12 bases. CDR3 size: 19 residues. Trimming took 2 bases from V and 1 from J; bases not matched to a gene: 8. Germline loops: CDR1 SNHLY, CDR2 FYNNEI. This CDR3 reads CASSEIRRGLAGNTGELFF. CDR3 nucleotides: TGTGCCAGCAGTGAAATTAGGCGGGGACTAGCGGGGAACACCGGGGAGCTGTTTTTT.

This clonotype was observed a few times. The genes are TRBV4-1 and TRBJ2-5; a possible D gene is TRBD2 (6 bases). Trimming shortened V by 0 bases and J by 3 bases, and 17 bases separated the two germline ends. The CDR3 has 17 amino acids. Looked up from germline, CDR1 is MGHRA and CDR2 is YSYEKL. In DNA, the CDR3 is TGCGCCAGCAGCCAAGATCTGGGGAGGCCGTTCAAAGAGACCCAGTACTTC. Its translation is CASSQDLGRPFKETQYF.

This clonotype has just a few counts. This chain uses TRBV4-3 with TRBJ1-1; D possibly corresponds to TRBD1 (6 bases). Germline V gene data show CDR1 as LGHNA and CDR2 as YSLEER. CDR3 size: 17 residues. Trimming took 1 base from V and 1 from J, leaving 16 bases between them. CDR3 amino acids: CASSQGGGGVSNTEAFF. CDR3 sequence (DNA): TGCGCCAGCAGCCAAGGGGGAGGGGGGGTGTCGAACACTGAAGCTTTCTTT.

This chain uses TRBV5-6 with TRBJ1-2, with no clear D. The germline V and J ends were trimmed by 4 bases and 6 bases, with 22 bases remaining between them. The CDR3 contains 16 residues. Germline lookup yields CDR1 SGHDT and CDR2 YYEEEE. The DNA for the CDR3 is TGTGCCAGCAGCCTCGTCGACGGATCCTGGGGTGATGGCTACACCTTC. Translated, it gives CASSLVDGSWGDGYTF.

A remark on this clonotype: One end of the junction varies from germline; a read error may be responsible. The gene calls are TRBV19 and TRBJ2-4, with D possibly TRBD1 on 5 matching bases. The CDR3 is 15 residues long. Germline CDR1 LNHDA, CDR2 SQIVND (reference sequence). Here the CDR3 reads CASSNSGMAKNIHYF. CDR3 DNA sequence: TGTGCCAGTAGTAACTCAGGGATGGCCAAAAACATTCACTACTTC.

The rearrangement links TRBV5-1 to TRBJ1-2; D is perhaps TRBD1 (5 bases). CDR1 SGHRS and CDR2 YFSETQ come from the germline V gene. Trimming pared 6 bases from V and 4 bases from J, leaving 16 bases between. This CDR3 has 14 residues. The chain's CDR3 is CASNAQEKSYGYTF. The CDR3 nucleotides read TGCGCCAGCAACGCACAGGAAAAATCCTATGGCTACACCTTC.

CDR3 in DNA: TGTGCCAGCAGGGCCGGGACAGGCAACTATGGCTACACCTTC. Translating gives CASRAGTGNYGYTF. J is TRBJ1-2 and V is TRBV6-5, with 8 bases identical to TRBD1. Germline V gives CDR1 MNHEY, CDR2 SVGAGI. This CDR3 has 14 residues. The V and J ends lost 6 bases and 2 bases, in that order; junction bases with no gene match: 5.

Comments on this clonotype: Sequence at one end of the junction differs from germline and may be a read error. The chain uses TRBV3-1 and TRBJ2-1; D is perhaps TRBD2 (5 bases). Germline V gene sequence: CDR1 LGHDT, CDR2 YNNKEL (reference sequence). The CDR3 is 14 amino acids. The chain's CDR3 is CASSQEGAYNEQSF. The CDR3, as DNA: TGTGCCAGCAGCCAAGAGGGAGCCTACAATGAGCAGTCCTTC.

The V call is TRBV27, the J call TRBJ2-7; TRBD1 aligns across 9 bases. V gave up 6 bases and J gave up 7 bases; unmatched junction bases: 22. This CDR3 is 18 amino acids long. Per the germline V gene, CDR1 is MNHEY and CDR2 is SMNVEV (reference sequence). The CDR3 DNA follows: TGTGCCAGCAGCCTCCAAGGGACAGGGATGAAAGGGGGTGGGGAGCAGTACTTC. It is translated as CASSLQGTGMKGGGEQYF.

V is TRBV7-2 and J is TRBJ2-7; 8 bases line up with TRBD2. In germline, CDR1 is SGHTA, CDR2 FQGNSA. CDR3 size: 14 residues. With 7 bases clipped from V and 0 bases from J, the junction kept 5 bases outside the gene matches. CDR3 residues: CASKPGGSSYEQYF. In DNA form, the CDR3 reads TGTGCCAGCAAACCGGGGGGGAGCTCCTACGAGCAGTACTTC.

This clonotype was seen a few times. This chain's CDR3 is CASSHTGGRTGELFF. CDR3 coding DNA: TGTGCCAGCAGTCACACAGGGGGCCGAACCGGGGAGCTGTTTTTT. The chain links TRBV12-3 or TRBV12-4 to TRBJ2-2; TRBD1 matches 9 bases. The CDR3 length is 15 residues. The junction had 6 bases not matched to a gene; V was cut back by 5 bases and J by 5 bases.

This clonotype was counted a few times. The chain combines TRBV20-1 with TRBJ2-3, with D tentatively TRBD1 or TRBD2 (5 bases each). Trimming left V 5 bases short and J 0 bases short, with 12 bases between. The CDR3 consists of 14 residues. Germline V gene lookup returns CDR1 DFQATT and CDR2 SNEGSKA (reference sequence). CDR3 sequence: CSALSWGSTDTQYF. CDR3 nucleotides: TGCAGTGCTTTATCTTGGGGGAGCACAGATACGCAGTATTTT.

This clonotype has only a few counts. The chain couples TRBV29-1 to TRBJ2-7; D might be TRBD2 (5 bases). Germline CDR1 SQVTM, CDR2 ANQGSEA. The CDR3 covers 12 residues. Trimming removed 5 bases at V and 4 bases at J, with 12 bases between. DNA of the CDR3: TGCAGCGTTTTCGGCGAGCGGTACGAGCAGTACTTC. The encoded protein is CSVFGERYEQYF.

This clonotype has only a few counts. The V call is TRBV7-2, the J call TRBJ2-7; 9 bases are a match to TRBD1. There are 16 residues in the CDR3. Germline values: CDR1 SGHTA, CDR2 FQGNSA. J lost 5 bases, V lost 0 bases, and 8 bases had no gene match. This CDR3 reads CASSLALDRGAHEQYV. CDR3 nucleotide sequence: TGTGCCAGCAGCTTAGCCCTGGACAGGGGAGCCCACGAGCAGTACGTC.